Presented here are 20 T cell receptor beta chains from one specimen sequenced in a study of CD8 T cells in ankylosing spondylitis. TCRdb called the 5' RACE reads again in MiXCR, with one record for every CDR3 protein. This table has about 300,000 distinct CDR3 sequences, around 20% appearing once. The sample consisted of blood, either unsorted or a sorted T cell fraction (not recorded which). Every receptor here comes from a female donor with ankylosing spondylitis or in good health (not recorded which).

This chain joins TRBV28 and TRBJ1-2, with D possibly TRBD1 on 5 matching bases. Germline assignment: CDR1 MDHEN and CDR2 SYDVKM. The CDR3 contains 11 residues. Trimming pared 7 bases from V and 7 bases from J, leaving 10 bases between. DNA for the CDR3: TGTGCCAGCAAGCGGGGACGTGGCTACACCTTC. Amino acids: CASKRGRGYTF.

The chain employs TRBV29-1 and TRBJ2-7, with 11 bases lining up with TRBD2. This CDR3 comprises 15 residues. The germline CDR1 and CDR2 sequences are SQVTM and ANQGSEA. The junction had 11 bases not matched to a gene; V was cut back by 6 bases and J by 4 bases. The CDR3: CSVKGTSGPSYEQYF. The CDR3, as DNA: TGCAGCGTGAAGGGGACTAGCGGACCGTCATACGAGCAGTACTTC.

This clonotype has a handful of counts. The V and J genes are TRBV3-1 and TRBJ2-3; possible D gene TRBD1, 6 bases. The length of the CDR3 is 15 residues. Trimming pared 1 base from V and 5 bases from J, leaving 13 bases between. Germline V gives CDR1 LGHDT, CDR2 YNNKEL (reference sequence). As DNA, the CDR3 is TGTGCCAGCAGCCAAGGCGGAGGCAGGGGAGATACGCAGTATTTT. Its protein product is CASSQGGGRGDTQYF.

This clonotype was observed a handful of times. The chain recombines TRBV12-3 or TRBV12-4 with TRBJ2-7; the D gene is possibly TRBD2 (6 bases). Deletions cut 3 bases from V and 1 base from J, with 13 bases between. The CDR3 length is 15 residues. The CDR3 loop reads CASSLGRDSSYEQYF. The CDR3 coding sequence is TGTGCCAGCAGTTTGGGCCGGGACTCATCCTACGAGCAGTACTTC.

Only a few counts were recorded for this clonotype. The chain combines TRBV6-1 with TRBJ1-2; possible D gene TRBD1, 6 bases. Trimming left V 6 bases short and J 8 bases short, with 16 bases between. The CDR3 is made up of 13 amino acids. Germline V gene lookup returns CDR1 MNHNS and CDR2 SASEGT. The CDR3 bases are TGTGCCAGCAGATCGTATACAGGGTACGGCTACACCTTC. It yields the protein CASRSYTGYGYTF.

This clonotype was seen repeatedly, ten times or more. The V gene is TRBV11-2, the J gene TRBJ2-1; no definite D call. The CDR3 extends over 16 amino acids. Trimming took 3 bases from V and 8 from J, leaving 20 bases between them. Germline CDR1 is SGHAT and CDR2 is FQNNGV. CDR3: CASSLNTYPPSDEQFF. The CDR3 bases are TGTGCCAGCAGCTTGAACACCTACCCGCCGTCGGATGAGCAGTTCTTC.

This clonotype was seen a few times. The chain carries TRBV6-5 and TRBJ2-5, with TRBD2 matching over 8 bases. J lost 2 bases, V lost 3 bases, and 5 bases had no gene match. Germline CDR1 reads MNHEY; CDR2 reads SVGAGI. The CDR3 runs 15 residues. The CDR3: CASSYRASGQETQYF. CDR3 in DNA: TGTGCCAGCAGTTATAGGGCTAGCGGGCAAGAGACCCAGTACTTC.

The V and J genes are TRBV20-1 and TRBJ2-2, with a weak D call TRBD1 (5 bases). Germline V gives CDR1 DFQATT, CDR2 SNEGSKA (reference sequence). The CDR3 has 16 residues. Deletions cut 0 bases from V and 3 bases from J, with 14 bases between. The CDR3 reads CSAREFNRRDTGELFF. The CDR3 DNA reads as TGCAGTGCTAGAGAATTTAACAGGCGAGACACCGGGGAGCTGTTTTTT.

The chain uses TRBV7-2 and TRBJ2-2; TRBD2 might be the D (6 bases). The CDR3 contains 17 residues. Per the germline V gene, CDR1 is SGHTA and CDR2 is FQGNSA. The ends were cut back, 6 bases at V and 5 bases at J, with 22 bases in the middle. The CDR3 reads CASRTPGRMEGTGELFF. CDR3 bases: TGTGCCAGCAGGACACCGGGACGGATGGAGGGGACCGGGGAGCTGTTTTTT. Drawing the rest from reference TRBV7-2 and TRBJ2-2, the complete variable domain is GAGVSQSPSNKVTEKGKDVELRCDPISGHTALYWYRQSLGQGLEFLIYFQGNSAPDKSGLPSDRFSAERTGGSVSTLTIQRTQQEDSAVYLCASRTPGRMEGTGELFFGEGSRLTVL.

In its sample, this clonotype was seen many times. V is TRBV4-3 and J is TRBJ2-7; no clear D. Germline-derived CDR1 and CDR2 are LGHNA and YSLEER. The CDR3 contains 15 residues. V dropped 4 bases and J dropped 6 bases, with 19 bases sitting between them. The CDR3 region is CASSPSRVVGSEQYF. The CDR3 DNA is TGCGCCAGCAGCCCGAGCCGGGTAGTCGGAAGCGAGCAGTACTTC.

This clonotype was seen more than once but under ten times. This chain links TRBV5-1 with TRBJ2-1; 9 bases are shared with TRBD2. The germline gives CDR1 SGHRS, CDR2 YFSETQ. J lost 0 bases, V lost 7 bases, and 14 bases had no gene match. This CDR3 is 18 amino acids long. CDR3 region: CASGALGTSRNSYNEQFF. CDR3 nucleotides: TGCGCCAGCGGGGCCCTCGGGACTAGCAGGAACTCCTACAATGAGCAGTTCTTC. Combining the CDR3 with reference TRBV5-1 and TRBJ2-1 gives the whole variable domain KAGVTQTPRYLIKTRGQQVTLSCSPISGHRSVSWYQQTPGQGLQFLFEYFSETQRNKGNFPGRFSGRQFSNSRSEMNVSTLELGDSALYLCASGALGTSRNSYNEQFFGPGTRLTVL.

The CDR3 loop is CSVVVGGTGQGGYTF. The CDR3 region has the DNA TGCAGCGTTGTTGTGGGTGGGACAGGCCAGGGCGGCTACACCTTC. The genes are TRBV29-1 and TRBJ1-2, with TRBD1 matching 8 bases. Germline V lookup: CDR1 SQVTM, CDR2 ANQGSEA. The V gene end was trimmed by 4 bases and the J gene end by 8 bases; junction bases not matched to a gene: 15. This CDR3 comprises 15 residues.

This clonotype occurred a few times. The gene calls are TRBV20-1 and TRBJ2-7, with D possibly matching TRBD2 (8 bases). The germline V gene encodes CDR1 DFQATT and CDR2 SNEGSKA (reference sequence). Trimming shortened V by 5 bases and J by 0 bases, and 14 bases separated the two germline ends. The CDR3 loop spans 14 amino acids. Here the CDR3 DNA reads TGCAGTGCTTGGGACAGCGGGGGCTCCTACGAGCAGTACTTC. As protein: CSAWDSGGSYEQYF.

This clonotype was picked up a small number of times. The chain uses TRBV20-1 and TRBJ1-5, with D possibly matching TRBD1 (6 bases). This CDR3 contains 15 residues. Germline CDR1 is DFQATT and CDR2 is SNEGSKA (reference sequence). V was cut by 3 bases and J by 5 bases, with 17 bases left in between. This CDR3 is CSARKGVLGDQPQHF. The CDR3 DNA follows: TGCAGTGCTAGGAAGGGGGTACTGGGGGATCAGCCCCAGCATTTT.

This rearrangement joins TRBV19 to TRBJ1-5; tentative D call: TRBD1 (6 bases). Germline assignment: CDR1 LNHDA and CDR2 SQIVND (reference sequence). The CDR3 sequence is 12 residues long. V shed 3 bases and J shed 12 bases, with 12 bases lying between them. DNA of the CDR3: TGTGCCAGTAGTATCTCAACAGGGCTCCAGCATTTT. The encoded protein is CASSISTGLQHF.

This clonotype was seen at least ten times. J is TRBJ1-4 and V is TRBV29-1, with TRBD1 identical over 7 bases. The CDR3 is made up of 14 amino acids. J was trimmed by 3 bases and V by 7 bases; bases with no gene match: 8. In germline, CDR1 is SQVTM, CDR2 ANQGSEA. The CDR3 is CSAGQASSNEKLFF. In DNA, the CDR3 is TGCAGCGCCGGACAGGCCTCCTCTAATGAAAAACTGTTTTTT.

The chain joins TRBV6-5 to TRBJ2-1, with 10 bases aligning to TRBD2. The CDR3 runs 16 residues. V shed 0 bases and J 4 bases; nucleotides not matched to a gene: 3. Germline V gene lookup returns CDR1 MNHEY and CDR2 SVGAGI. DNA of the CDR3: TGTGCCAGCAGTTACTCCATAGCGGGAGGTTACAATGAGCAGTTCTTC. The encoded protein is CASSYSIAGGYNEQFF.

The V call is TRBV4-3, the J call TRBJ2-3, with 7 bases that match TRBD2. Looked up from germline, CDR1 is LGHNA and CDR2 is YSLEER. V shed 0 bases and J 2 bases; nucleotides not matched to a gene: 5. The CDR3 totals 16 residues. CDR3 sequence: CASSQDYTSDTDTQYF. The CDR3, as DNA: TGCGCCAGCAGCCAAGATTACACTAGCGACACAGATACGCAGTATTTT.

The V call is TRBV27, the J call TRBJ2-7; perhaps D is TRBD1 or TRBD2 (6 bases each). Germline loops: CDR1 MNHEY, CDR2 SMNVEV (reference sequence). V was pared by 5 bases and J by 5 bases, with 16 bases between. The CDR3 has 14 residues. This chain's CDR3 is CASSPSGEENEQYF. Written as DNA, the CDR3 is TGTGCCAGCAGTCCCTCAGGGGAGGAAAACGAGCAGTACTTC.

This clonotype was counted only a few times. The missing conserved phenylalanine or tryptophan at the end of this CDR3 makes a read error likely. The DNA is left out, because the CDR3 cannot be placed on it with certainty; the CDR3 is given as TCRdb lists it. CDR3 residues: CASHLRPELFG. This chain connects TRBV10-2 to TRBJ1-1. Germline-derived CDR1 and CDR2 are WSHSY and SAAADI. A total of 11 residues make up the CDR3, ends included.